The 9 T cell receptor beta chains below were found in one sample sequenced in a study of blood T cell repertoires in COVID-19. Sequencing used immunoSEQ multiplex PCR; TCRdb keeps in-frame clones, though not all of them. Of about 220,000 clones in the sample, more than 65% were seen once. The material sequenced was peripheral blood. Source of these receptors: a woman between 55 and 75 years old with acute or convalescent COVID-19.

The chain is built from TRBV4-3 and TRBJ2-2, with D maybe TRBD2 (7 bases). CDR1 and CDR2 from the germline V gene are LGHNA and YSLEER. With 1 base removed from V and 4 bases from J, the gap between germline ends came to 10 bases. The CDR3 loop spans 15 amino acids. In nucleotides, the CDR3 is TGCGCCAGCAGCCAAGGGGCGGGGGCCACCGGGGAGCTGTTTTTT. This codes for CASSQGAGATGELFF.

The genes are TRBV7-9 and TRBJ2-1; TRBD2 agrees at 9 bases. V lost 5 bases, J lost 2 bases, and 10 bases stayed unmatched. Germline CDR1 and CDR2: SEHNR and FQNEAQ (reference sequence). This CDR3 contains 17 residues. CDR3 in DNA: TGTGCCAGCAGCGTCGGCGGTAGCGGGGGCCCCTACAATGAGCAGTTCTTC. Protein product: CASSVGGSGGPYNEQFF.

Only one count was recorded for this clone. The DNA of the CDR3 is TGTGCTAGTGGTTTGCCCACCCTCCAGGGATCGATAAGGAAATCCACTGAAGCTTTCTTT. Protein sequence: CASGLPTLQGSIRKSTEAFF. This chain joins TRBV12-5 and TRBJ1-1; possibly TRBD1 for D (5 bases). This CDR3 region has 20 residues. Germline loops: CDR1 LGHNT, CDR2 FRNRAP. Trimming took off 2 bases at V and 4 bases at J, with 29 bases between the two ends.

The chain employs TRBV30 and TRBJ1-5; D call uncertain. This CDR3 has 14 residues. Germline CDR1 GTSNPN, CDR2 SVGIG (reference sequence). The V and J ends lost 2 bases and 0 bases respectively, with 8 bases between them. The DNA of the CDR3 is TGTGCCTGGAGTCGGGAGACTAGCAATCAGCCCCAGCATTTT. Residues: CAWSRETSNQPQHF.

This chain links TRBV6-1 with TRBJ1-2; 7 nucleotides line up with TRBD1. Germline assignment: CDR1 MNHNS and CDR2 SASEGT. The junction had 5 bases not matched to a gene; V was cut back by 0 bases and J by 4 bases. The CDR3 runs 15 residues. In DNA, the CDR3 is TGTGCCAGCAGTGAAGCGCGAGGGGGCCTCTATGGCTACACCTTC. Translation gives CASSEARGGLYGYTF.

V gene TRBV6-5 combines with J gene TRBJ1-1, with 7 bases aligning to TRBD1. The J segment lost 1 base and the V segment lost 8 bases, leaving 7 bases of the junction unmatched. CDR1 MNHEY and CDR2 SVGAGI come from the germline V gene. This CDR3 has 14 amino acids. The CDR3 sequence is CASYPDRRNTEAFF. In DNA, the CDR3 is TGTGCCAGCTACCCGGACAGGAGGAACACTGAAGCTTTCTTT.

V usage is TRBV19 and J usage is TRBJ1-1; perhaps TRBD1 as D (5 bases). V dropped 8 bases and J dropped 3 bases, with 13 bases sitting between them. Germline V lookup: CDR1 LNHDA, CDR2 SQIVND (reference sequence). This CDR3 has 13 residues. The CDR3 nucleotides are TGTGCCAGTCGACAGTACCCCCACACTGAAGCTTTCTTT. Residues: CASRQYPHTEAFF.

This clone was seen just once. The chain joins TRBV10-1 to TRBJ2-5; TRBD2 matches at 8 bases. The CDR3 sequence is 17 residues long. Germline-derived CDR1 and CDR2 are WNHNN and SYGVQD (reference sequence). The ends lost 0 bases at V and 7 bases at J; junction bases unmatched: 13. CDR3: CASSESQRGTALATQYF. CDR3 bases: TGCGCCAGCAGTGAGTCTCAGCGGGGGACGGCCCTTGCGACCCAGTACTTC.

The genes are TRBV2 and TRBJ1-2; 7 bases align to TRBD1. CDR3 length: 14 residues. CDR1 SNHLY and CDR2 FYNNEI come from the germline V gene. With 4 bases clipped from V and 1 base from J, the junction kept 3 bases outside the gene matches. The CDR3 DNA reads as TGTGCCAGCAGTGGGACAGGAAATAACTATGGCTACACCTTC. Encoded protein: CASSGTGNNYGYTF.